This T cell receptor beta chain was sequenced during a study of blood T cells in healthy people across ages. About the study: When template switching was applied, about one barcoded beta molecule was captured per two T cells.

This clonotype was counted a few times. This CDR3 comprises 15 residues. CDR1 is SEHNR and CDR2 is FQNEAQ in the germline V gene (reference sequence). V dropped 2 bases and J dropped 0 bases, with 11 bases sitting between them. Healthy Caucasian individuals from Russia aged about 6 to 90 served as donors. Each donor had roughly 10 milliliters of peripheral blood drawn. The use of a sample-barcoded 5' primer and a J-beta primer mix characterized a second PCR of roughly 7 to 11 cycles. Every sample produced at least 2.5 million CDR3-containing paired-end reads. TCRdb passed the 5' RACE reads through MiXCR, listing each CDR3 protein once. Of fewer than 2,000,000 distinct CDR3 sequences listed, 30% to 40% are singletons.

The receptor comes from a human donor in good health. V usage is TRBV7-9 and J usage is TRBJ2-7; D is uncertain. The material sequenced was blood. The CDR3 DNA follows: TGTGCCAGCAGCTTAAGGCAAGCAGACTCCTACGAGCAGTACTTC. Its protein is CASSLRQADSYEQYF.